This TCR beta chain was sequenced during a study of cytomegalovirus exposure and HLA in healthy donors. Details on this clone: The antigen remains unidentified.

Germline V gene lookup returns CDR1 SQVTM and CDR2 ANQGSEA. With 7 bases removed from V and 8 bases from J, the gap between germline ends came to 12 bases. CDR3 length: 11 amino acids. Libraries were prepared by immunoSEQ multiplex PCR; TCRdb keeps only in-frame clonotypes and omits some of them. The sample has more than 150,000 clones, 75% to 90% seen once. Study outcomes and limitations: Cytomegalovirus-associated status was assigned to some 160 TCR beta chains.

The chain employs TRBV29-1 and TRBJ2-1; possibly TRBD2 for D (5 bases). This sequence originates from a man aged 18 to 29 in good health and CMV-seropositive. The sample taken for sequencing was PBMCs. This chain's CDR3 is CSADLADEQFF. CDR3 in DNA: TGCAGCGCCGATCTAGCTGATGAGCAGTTCTTC.